This T cell receptor (beta chain) was sequenced in a study of shared clonotypes between healthy human individuals. Overall study results and limits: Unshared clonotypes carried lower generation probabilities than those common to all four donors. Rarefaction showed that sequencing of sorted subsets was incomplete (despite large depth).

This table comes from immunoSEQ multiplex PCR, and its TCRdb copy is limited to in-frame clones, with some not included. In the table there are around 690,000 clones, roughly 91% of which are singletons. As to this clone: Its antigen is as yet unknown.

This TCR derives from a man younger than 35 in good health. Some clones in this sample may be carry-over from other donors' samples. Material for sequencing was memory CD8+ T cells from PBMCs. The sample's subset: CD45RO+ cells pooled with CCR7-negative TemRA cells.

The chain's CDR3 is CASSYSKGLGNEQFF. DNA of the CDR3: TGTGCCAGCAGTTACTCGAAAGGGCTTGGGAATGAGCAGTTCTTC. The chain combines TRBV6-5 with TRBJ2-1, with no clear D. The germline gives CDR1 MNHEY, CDR2 SVGAGI. The germline V and J ends were trimmed by 0 bases and 7 bases, with 13 bases remaining between them. CDR3 length equals 15 residues.